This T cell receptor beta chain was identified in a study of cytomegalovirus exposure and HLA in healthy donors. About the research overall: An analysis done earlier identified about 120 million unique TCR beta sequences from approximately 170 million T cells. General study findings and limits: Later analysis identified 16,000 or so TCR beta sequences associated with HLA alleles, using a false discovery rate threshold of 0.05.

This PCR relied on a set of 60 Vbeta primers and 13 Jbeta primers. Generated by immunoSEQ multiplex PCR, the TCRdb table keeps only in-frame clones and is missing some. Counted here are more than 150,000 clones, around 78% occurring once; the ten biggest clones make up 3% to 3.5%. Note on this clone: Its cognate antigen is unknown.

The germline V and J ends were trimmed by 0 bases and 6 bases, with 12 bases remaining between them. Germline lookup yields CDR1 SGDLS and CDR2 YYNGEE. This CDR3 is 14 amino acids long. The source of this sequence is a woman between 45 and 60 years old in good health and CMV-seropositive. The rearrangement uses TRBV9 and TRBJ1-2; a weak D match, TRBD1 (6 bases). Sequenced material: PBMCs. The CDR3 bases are TGTGCCAGCAGCGTAGCCAGGGGCGACCATGGCTACACCTTC. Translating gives CASSVARGDHGYTF.